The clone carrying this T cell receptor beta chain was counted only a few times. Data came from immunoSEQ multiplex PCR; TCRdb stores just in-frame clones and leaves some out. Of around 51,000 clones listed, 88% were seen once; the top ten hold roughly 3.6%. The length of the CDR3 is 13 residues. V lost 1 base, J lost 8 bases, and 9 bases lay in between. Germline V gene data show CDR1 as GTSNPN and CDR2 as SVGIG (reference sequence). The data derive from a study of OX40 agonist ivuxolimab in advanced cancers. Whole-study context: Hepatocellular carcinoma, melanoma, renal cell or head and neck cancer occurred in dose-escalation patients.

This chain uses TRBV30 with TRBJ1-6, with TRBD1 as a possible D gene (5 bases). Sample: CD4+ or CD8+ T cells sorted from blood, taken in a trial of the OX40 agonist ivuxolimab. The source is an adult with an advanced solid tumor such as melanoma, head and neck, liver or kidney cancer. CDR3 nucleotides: TGTGCCTGGAGTGGACAGCCAGATTCACCCCTCCACTTT. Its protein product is CAWSGQPDSPLHF. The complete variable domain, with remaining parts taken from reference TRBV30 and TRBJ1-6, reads SQTIHQWPATLVQPVGSPLSLECTVEGTSNPNLYWYRQAAGRGLQLLFYSVGIGQISSEVPQNLSASRPQDRQFILSSKKLLLSDSGFYLCAWSGQPDSPLHFGNGTRLTVT.